Sequencing of this T cell receptor (beta chain) was carried out in a study of cytomegalovirus exposure and HLA in healthy donors. Points from the study as a whole: Association of 15,000 to 20,000 TCR beta sequences with HLA alleles was found at 0.05 false discovery rate in a later analysis.

This CDR3 contains 14 residues. V trimming: 4 bases; J trimming: 8 bases; junction bases outside the gene matches: 10. Germline V gives CDR1 SGHDT, CDR2 YYEEEE. A note on this clone: The antigen remains unidentified.

The PCR contained 60 Vbeta and 13 Jbeta primers. Profiling relied on immunoSEQ multiplex PCR, and the TCRdb table lists in-frame clones only, not all of them. Altogether about 110,000 clones are present, almost 75% being singletons, with the ten largest covering about 8.4%. The receptor was isolated from a man in his forties or fifties in good health and CMV-seronegative. Sequencing was done on a sample of PBMCs. This chain uses TRBV5-6 with TRBJ1-2; 8 bases agree with TRBD1. DNA of the CDR3: TGTGCCAGCAGCCCTGGAGACAGGGGACGAGGCTACACCTTC. It yields the protein CASSPGDRGRGYTF.